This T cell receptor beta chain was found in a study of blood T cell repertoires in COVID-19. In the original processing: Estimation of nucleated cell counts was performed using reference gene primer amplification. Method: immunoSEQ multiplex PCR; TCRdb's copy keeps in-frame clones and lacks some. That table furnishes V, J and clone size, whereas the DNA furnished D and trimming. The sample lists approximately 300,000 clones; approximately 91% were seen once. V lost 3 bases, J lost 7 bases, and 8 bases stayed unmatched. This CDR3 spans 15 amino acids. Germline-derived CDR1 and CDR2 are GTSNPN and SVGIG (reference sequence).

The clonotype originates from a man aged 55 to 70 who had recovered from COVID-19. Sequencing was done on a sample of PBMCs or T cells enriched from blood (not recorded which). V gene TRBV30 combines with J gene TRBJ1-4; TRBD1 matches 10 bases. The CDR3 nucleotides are TGTGCCTGGAGAGACAGGGGGCGGGGGAGTGAAAAACTGTTTTTT. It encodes CAWRDRGRGSEKLFF.